These T cell receptor beta chains were read from a single sample in a study of tissue T cells after allogeneic stem cell transplantation. Here immunoSEQ multiplex PCR was the method, and the copy in TCRdb shows in-frame clones only, minus some. The table shows around 40,000 clones, with over 85% occurring only once. The source was blood, collected before transplantation. All receptors come from a woman aged 35 to 70 who later had graft-versus-host disease after an allogeneic stem cell transplant. Both conserved end residues are part of each CDR3. Fields, in order: J gene, CDR3 length, V gene, CDR3 protein.

>TRBJ2-5|14|TRBV28
CASSRLAAKETQYF
>TRBJ2-4|14|TRBV18
CASSPLGGRNIQYF
>TRBJ1-1|14|TRBV7-2
CASSPQGWNTEAFF
>TRBJ1-1|13|TRBV11-3
CASSLSRNTEAFF
>TRBJ1-2|12|TRBV7-9
CATSPSDYGYTF
>TRBJ2-3|16|TRBV5-8
CASSLAIREGGDTQYF
>TRBJ2-1|15|TRBV6-2/TRBV6-3
CASSTQGFSYNEQFF
>TRBJ2-3|15|TRBV4-3
CASSPYADRTDTQYF
>TRBJ2-1|14|TRBV5-5
CASSWGDVRNEQFF
>TRBJ1-3|14|TRBV5-6
CASSLQGTGNTIYF
>TRBJ2-5|17|TRBV21-1
CASSKDGYIYPQETQYF
>TRBJ2-2|15|TRBV3-1/TRBV3-2
CASSNWGRYTGELFF
>TRBJ1-1|14|TRBV11-2
CASSLVRGNTEAFF
>TRBJ2-5|14|TRBV27
CASSLLTSLETQYF
>TRBJ1-3|14|TRBV19
CASRTADRGNTIFF
>TRBJ2-5|13|TRBV6-5
CARLGRGQETQYF
>TRBJ1-1|16|TRBV4-3
CASSQGGGAGTTEAFF
>TRBJ1-2|13|TRBV28
CASSLLQGYGYTF
>TRBJ1-5|14|TRBV5-8
CASSLLDAEQPQHF
>TRBJ1-2|12|TRBV30
CASRDRGVGYTF
>TRBJ2-1|16|TRBV6-6
CASRPAGGLSYNEQFF
>TRBJ1-5|13|TRBV28
CASRQNRNQPQHF
>TRBJ2-7|14|TRBV6-5
CASSPAGSSYEQYF
>TRBJ1-6|14|TRBV7-2
CASRKTDYNSPLHF
>TRBJ2-2|13|TRBV5-1
CASGLGNTGELFF
>TRBJ2-1|15|TRBV6-6
CASTPITSGISEQFF